What follows are 22 T cell receptor beta chains derived from one specimen sequenced in a study of T-cell reconstitution after alpha-beta-depleted transplantation in children (dated by TCRdb to the mid-2010s). The treatment or condition label, read with the paper, signifies: allogeneic hematopoietic cell transplantation with graft depleted of TCRalphabeta T cells and CD19 B cells. Receptor amplification or capture employed PCR. These reads were obtained on an Illumina HiSeq 2500. Molecular barcoding was employed in the preparation of TCR libraries, with unique molecular identifiers being used to normalize TCRbeta repertoire quantification. TCRdb itself trimmed the public reads at Q25 with fastp, ran MiXCR and retained productive beta chains. Rows with one shared CDR3 protein collapse into an entry with the most common genes and DNA. The sample profile shows around 450,000 distinct CDR3 sequences; around 16% of them were found once. The ten largest account for 25% to 30% of the sample.

The specimen comprised PBMCs, mostly from graft donor cells, sampled 360 days after TCRalphabeta/CD19-depleted stem cell transplant. These receptors were taken from a boy under two years old who had a stem cell transplant for Wiskott-Aldrich syndrome, so the T cells may come from the graft donor.

This clonotype appeared a few times. The rearrangement links TRBV6-5 to TRBJ2-7, with TRBD1 identical over 7 bases. This CDR3 comprises 16 residues. Germline CDR1 MNHEY, CDR2 SVGAGI. V lost 2 bases and J lost 3; bases outside the gene matches: 10. The CDR3 DNA follows: TGTGCCAGCAGTTACCAGGGCACAGGGGCCTGCTACGAGCAGTACTTC. Translated, it gives CASSYQGTGACYEQYF.

This clonotype was counted between two and nine times. The chain carries TRBV15 and TRBJ2-4, with unresolved D. There are 15 residues in the CDR3. The germline CDR1 and CDR2 sequences are LNHNV and YYDKDF (reference sequence). Trimming removed 5 bases at V and 0 bases at J, with 11 bases between. CDR3 nucleotide sequence: TGTGCCACCAGCCTTGCGACCATAGCCAAAAACATTCAGTACTTC. It is translated as CATSLATIAKNIQYF.

This clonotype came up once. J is TRBJ2-2 and V is TRBV5-1; a weak D match, TRBD1 (6 bases). This CDR3 is built from 15 residues. The V gene lost 4 bases and the J gene lost 0 bases, with 10 bases spanning the gap. The germline CDR1 and CDR2 sequences are SGHRS and YFSETQ. The CDR3 is CASSPGHSNTGELFF. The CDR3 DNA follows: TGCGCCAGCAGCCCGGGACACTCGAACACCGGGGAGCTGTTTTTT.

Only a few counts were recorded for this clonotype. V usage is TRBV10-3 and J usage is TRBJ2-7; TRBD1 agrees at 11 bases. From germline, CDR1 is ENHRY and CDR2 SYGVKD. Trimming at V came to 0 bases and at J to 6 bases, leaving 4 bases not matched to a gene. The CDR3 is 15 residues long. The CDR3 sequence is CAISESPGQGGEQYF. Written as DNA, the CDR3 is TGTGCCATCAGTGAGTCCCCGGGACAGGGGGGCGAGCAGTACTTC.

The chain combines TRBV27 with TRBJ2-5; D is perhaps TRBD2 (5 bases). The ends were cut back, 6 bases at V and 4 bases at J, with 18 bases in the middle. Germline CDR1 reads MNHEY; CDR2 reads SMNVEV (reference sequence). The CDR3 is 15 amino acids. DNA of the CDR3: TGTGCCAGCAGCTTCTCGGAGGTGGGAAGAGAGACCCAGTACTTC. Its translation: CASSFSEVGRETQYF.

This clonotype was detected only a few times. This chain joins TRBV6-2 or TRBV6-3 and TRBJ2-7; D unclear. Trimming took 7 bases from V and 3 from J, leaving 10 bases between them. CDR1 is MNHEY, CDR2 SVGEGT, per germline. This CDR3 has 12 residues. The CDR3: CASKKRDYEQYF. In DNA, the CDR3 is TGTGCCAGCAAAAAAAGGGACTACGAGCAGTACTTC.

V and J are TRBV5-6 and TRBJ2-2; 7 bases match TRBD1. The CDR3 sequence is 15 residues long. The V gene's germline CDR1 is SGHDT and CDR2 YYEEEE. The ends lost 2 bases at V and 4 bases at J; junction bases unmatched: 5. CDR3 coding DNA: TGTGCCAGCAGCTTTGAGGGGGCGCCCACCGGGGAGCTGTTTTTT. Protein: CASSFEGAPTGELFF.

The chain is built from TRBV12-3 or TRBV12-4 and TRBJ2-1; 8 bases align to TRBD2. CDR3 length: 16 amino acids. Trimming at V came to 4 bases and at J to 0 bases, leaving 5 bases not matched to a gene. CDR3: CASSWVAGSSYNEQFF. Here the CDR3 DNA reads TGTGCCAGCAGTTGGGTAGCGGGGAGCTCCTACAATGAGCAGTTCTTC.

J is TRBJ2-1 and V is TRBV5-1, with 10 bases identical to TRBD2. The ends lost 3 bases at V and 4 bases at J; junction bases unmatched: 4. Germline CDR1 and CDR2: SGHRS and YFSETQ. The CDR3 spans 15 residues. Here the CDR3 reads CASSSTSGTYNEQFF. The CDR3 DNA reads as TGCGCCAGCAGCTCCACTAGCGGGACTTACAATGAGCAGTTCTTC.

The table lists this clonotype with a few counts. The rearrangement uses TRBV7-2 and TRBJ2-7; no clear D gene. Germline lookup yields CDR1 SGHTA and CDR2 FQGNSA. CDR3 length: 14 residues. V lost 1 base, J lost 3 bases, and 10 bases lay in between. The CDR3 DNA reads as TGTGCCAGCAGCTTAGAGTACGGTTACTACGAGCAGTACTTC. Translation: CASSLEYGYYEQYF.

This clonotype showed up just a few times. This chain joins TRBV6-5 and TRBJ2-7, with D possibly matching TRBD2 (5 bases). CDR1 and CDR2 (germline): MNHEY, SVGAGI. V lost 0 bases and J lost 4, with 16 bases in between. This CDR3 is built from 16 residues. In DNA form, the CDR3 reads TGTGCCAGCAGTTACTCGAGTCTGCGGGCAAGTTACGAGCAGTACTTC. As protein: CASSYSSLRASYEQYF.

DNA for the CDR3: TGTGCCAGCAGTTACAGGGGGCTCTACGAGCAGTACTTC. It specifies CASSYRGLYEQYF. The rearrangement joins TRBV2 to TRBJ2-7; TRBD1 matches at 9 bases. Germline CDR1 SNHLY, CDR2 FYNNEI. J gave up 3 bases and V 5 bases, and 2 bases lay outside the gene matches. There are 13 residues in the CDR3.

This clonotype was found many times. The J gene is TRBJ2-2, the V gene TRBV7-9, with D possibly being TRBD1 (5 bases). Germline V gene lookup returns CDR1 SEHNR and CDR2 FQNEAQ (reference sequence). The length of the CDR3 is 14 residues. V was trimmed by 4 bases and J by 1 base, leaving 7 bases between them. The CDR3 reads CASSSTENTGELFF. The CDR3 DNA reads as TGTGCCAGCAGCTCGACAGAGAACACCGGGGAGCTGTTTTTT.

This clonotype appeared a single time. V is TRBV29-1 and J is TRBJ2-3, with 8 bases that match TRBD2. The CDR3 spans 15 residues. CDR1 is SQVTM and CDR2 is ANQGSEA in the germline V gene. The V and J ends lost 4 bases and 0 bases, in that order; junction bases with no gene match: 6. CDR3 protein: CSVVRLAPSTDTQYF. The CDR3 bases are TGCAGCGTTGTTCGACTAGCGCCTAGCACAGATACGCAGTATTTT.

The rearrangement uses TRBV9 and TRBJ2-1; 16 bases map to TRBD2. This CDR3 comprises 19 residues. Looked up from germline, CDR1 is SGDLS and CDR2 is YYNGEE. Germline trimming cut 4 bases from V and 0 bases from J; bases unmatched to any gene: 7. In nucleotides, the CDR3 is TGTGCCAGCAGCCTCCCGGGACTAGCGGGAGGGAGCTCCTACAATGAGCAGTTCTTC. It yields the protein CASSLPGLAGGSSYNEQFF.

The chain joins TRBV7-6 to TRBJ2-2; the match to TRBD2 covers 15 bases. This CDR3 is 20 amino acids long. Germline V lookup: CDR1 SGHVS, CDR2 FNYEAQ. The J segment lost 4 bases and the V segment lost 0 bases, leaving 9 bases of the junction unmatched. The CDR3 coding sequence is TGTGCCAGCAGCTTAGCGCCGAGGACTAGCGGGAGGGCTATCACCGGGGAGCTGTTTTTT. Translation gives CASSLAPRTSGRAITGELFF.

This clonotype is a singleton in its sample. The chain is built from TRBV2 and TRBJ1-2; weak D call: TRBD1 (6 bases). V was clipped by 6 bases and J by 6 bases, with 14 bases between them. The CDR3 has 13 residues. Germline lookup yields CDR1 SNHLY and CDR2 FYNNEI. The CDR3 here is CASRNRDSNGYTF. The CDR3 coding sequence is TGTGCCAGCAGGAACAGGGACTCGAATGGCTACACCTTC.

In this sample, this clonotype turned up a few times. The rearrangement links TRBV6-2 or TRBV6-3 to TRBJ2-5, with 7 bases aligning to TRBD2. Germline CDR1 MNHEY, CDR2 SVGEGT. Trimming removed 2 bases from V and 1 base from J; junction bases left unmatched: 1. CDR3 length: 14 amino acids. As DNA, the CDR3 is TGTGCCAGCAGTTACAGCGGGGCCCAAGAGACCCAGTACTTC. It yields the protein CASSYSGAQETQYF.

The chain uses TRBV11-2 and TRBJ2-1; TRBD1 matches 8 bases. V lost 5 bases and J lost 6; bases outside the gene matches: 6. Looked up from germline, CDR1 is SGHAT and CDR2 is FQNNGV. This CDR3 region has 14 residues. The CDR3 region has the DNA TGTGCCAGCAGCCCAGAGGACAGGGTCAATGAGCAGTTCTTC. Translated, it gives CASSPEDRVNEQFF.

V usage is TRBV10-3 and J usage is TRBJ2-5; tentative D call: TRBD1 (7 bases). Trimming pared 6 bases from V and 5 bases from J, leaving 13 bases between. Germline V CDR1 and CDR2: ENHRY, SYGVKD. This CDR3 comprises 13 residues. The CDR3 coding sequence is TGTGCCATCAGCTTCAGGGGGAGGGAGACCCAGTACTTC. As protein: CAISFRGRETQYF.

The table lists this clonotype with a few counts. The V gene is TRBV15, the J gene TRBJ2-2; D perhaps matches TRBD1 (6 bases). Trimming stripped 1 base from V and 1 base from J, with 10 bases between. Germline-derived CDR1 and CDR2 are LNHNV and YYDKDF (reference sequence). This CDR3 is built from 16 residues. Here the CDR3 reads CATSRGAGENTGELFF. For the CDR3, the DNA is TGTGCCACCAGCAGAGGGGCAGGGGAGAACACCGGGGAGCTGTTTTTT. Full variable domain (outside the CDR3, taken from reference TRBV15 and TRBJ2-2): DAMVIQNPRYQVTQFGKPVTLSCSQTLNHNVMYWYQQKSSQAPKLLFHYYDKDFNNEADTPDNFQSRRPNTSFCFLDIRSPGLGDTAMYLCATSRGAGENTGELFFGEGSRLTVL.

This clonotype showed up many times. A junction end diverges from the germline sequence, so it may reflect a read error. The chain recombines TRBV24-1 with TRBJ2-1, with 8 bases that match TRBD1. This CDR3 is built from 12 residues. Germline V gene lookup returns CDR1 KGHDR and CDR2 SFDVKD. In nucleotides, the CDR3 is TGTGCCACCAGTGACGCCGGACAGGGAAGGCTCTTC. Translating gives CATSDAGQGRLF.